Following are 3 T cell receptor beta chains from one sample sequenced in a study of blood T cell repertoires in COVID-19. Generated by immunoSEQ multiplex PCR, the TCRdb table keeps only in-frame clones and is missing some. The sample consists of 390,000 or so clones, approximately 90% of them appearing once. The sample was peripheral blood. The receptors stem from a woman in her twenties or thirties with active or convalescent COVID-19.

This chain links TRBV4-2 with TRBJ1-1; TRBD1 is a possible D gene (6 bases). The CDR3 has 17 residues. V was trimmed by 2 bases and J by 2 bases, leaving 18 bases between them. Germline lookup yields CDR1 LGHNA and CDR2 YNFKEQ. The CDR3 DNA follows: TGTGCCAGCAGCCAAATTGCAGGGGCTACCGTAAACACTGAAGCTTTCTTT. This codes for CASSQIAGATVNTEAFF.

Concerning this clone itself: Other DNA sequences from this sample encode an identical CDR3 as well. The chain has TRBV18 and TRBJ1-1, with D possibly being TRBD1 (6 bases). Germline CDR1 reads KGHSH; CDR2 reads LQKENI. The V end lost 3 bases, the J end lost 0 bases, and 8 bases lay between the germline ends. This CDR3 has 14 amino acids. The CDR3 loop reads CASSPDRLNTEAFF. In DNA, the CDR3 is TGTGCCAGCTCACCGGACAGACTGAACACTGAAGCTTTCTTT.

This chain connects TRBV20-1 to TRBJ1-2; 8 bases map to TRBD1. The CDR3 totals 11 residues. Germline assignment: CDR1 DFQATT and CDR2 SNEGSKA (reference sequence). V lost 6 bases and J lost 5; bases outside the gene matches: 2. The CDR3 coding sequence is TGCAGTGCGGGACAGGATTATGGCTACACCTTC. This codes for CSAGQDYGYTF.